One T cell receptor (beta chain) is described in this entry. These data belong to a study of cytomegalovirus exposure and HLA in healthy donors. Overall study: An early data release held some 85 million unique TCRs from HLA-typed donors.

CDR3 length equals 15 residues. The J segment lost 4 bases and the V segment lost 6 bases, leaving 7 bases of the junction unmatched. CDR1 and CDR2 from the germline V gene are MNHNY and SVGAGI (reference sequence). This PCR relied on a set of 60 Vbeta primers and 13 Jbeta primers. The data were produced by immunoSEQ multiplex PCR, yet TCRdb's version contains in-frame clones alone and is incomplete. This repertoire shows around 98,000 clones, more than 70% found once; its top ten account for about 3.8%. The clonotype originates from a woman aged 40 to 55 in good health and CMV-seronegative. The material sequenced was PBMCs. This chain links TRBV6-6 with TRBJ2-1, with 9 bases lining up with TRBD1. CDR3 in DNA: TGTGCCAGCAGGCCCCGGGACAGGGTTTACAATGAGCAGTTCTTC. Its translation: CASRPRDRVYNEQFF.